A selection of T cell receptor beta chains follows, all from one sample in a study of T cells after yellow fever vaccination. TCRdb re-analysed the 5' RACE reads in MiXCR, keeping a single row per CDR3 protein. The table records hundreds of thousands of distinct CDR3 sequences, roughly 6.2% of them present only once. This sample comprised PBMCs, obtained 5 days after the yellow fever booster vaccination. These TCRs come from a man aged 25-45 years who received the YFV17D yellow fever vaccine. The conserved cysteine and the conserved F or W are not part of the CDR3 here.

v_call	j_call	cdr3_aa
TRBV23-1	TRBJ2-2	ASKKSGLRRGNTGELF
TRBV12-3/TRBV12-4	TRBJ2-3	ASSFTVADTQY
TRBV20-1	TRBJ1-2	SAGGLSHGYT
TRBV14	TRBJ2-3	ASSHDFQAAGGRTDTQY
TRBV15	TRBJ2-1	ATSRDPYHEQF
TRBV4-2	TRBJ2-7	ASSQIAGGPQSYEQY
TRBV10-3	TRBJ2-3	AISEWRTPPMTDTQY
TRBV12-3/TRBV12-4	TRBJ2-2	AFSFLGLAGSLNTGELF
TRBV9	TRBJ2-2	ASSLLGGPVGELF
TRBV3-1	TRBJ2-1	ASSQPGGKNEQF
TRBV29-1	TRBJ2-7	SVVSQYEQY
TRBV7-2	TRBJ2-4	ASSSSGRRNIQY
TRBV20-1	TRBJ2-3	SARNRGPDTQY
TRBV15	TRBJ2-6	ATSRPSGAGANVLT
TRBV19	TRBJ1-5	ASRAPGPNPNQPQH
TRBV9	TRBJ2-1	ASSAAGTVHNEQF
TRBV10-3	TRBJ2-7	AYSGTGQEQY
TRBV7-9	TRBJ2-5	ASSLGGRVGETQY
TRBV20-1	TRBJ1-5	SATPGDGSNQPQH
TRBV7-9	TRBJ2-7	ASSHRVYEQY
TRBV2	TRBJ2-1	ASSDRGHNEQF
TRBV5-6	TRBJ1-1	ASSLGPGGTEAF
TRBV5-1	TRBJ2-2	ASTQTASGREGELF
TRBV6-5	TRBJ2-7	ASSYSGDYEQY
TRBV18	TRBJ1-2	ASSQDKGYGYT
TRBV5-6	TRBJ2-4	ASSSRTQPDIQY
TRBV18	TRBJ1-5	ASSAQGADQPQH
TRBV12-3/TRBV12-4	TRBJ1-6	ASSHRDFNSPLH
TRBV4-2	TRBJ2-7	ASRGDWGEQY
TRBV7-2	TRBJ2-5	ASSSWTSGIQETQY
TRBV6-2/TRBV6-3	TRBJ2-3	ASGDGETGSVTQY
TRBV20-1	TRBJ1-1	SARWTGATTEAF
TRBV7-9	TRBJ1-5	ASSTDGDLKPQH
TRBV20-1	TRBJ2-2	SARDLRTGELF
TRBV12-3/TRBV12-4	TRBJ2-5	ASSFGALPGETQY
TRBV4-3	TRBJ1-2	ASSQVGQTPPGYT
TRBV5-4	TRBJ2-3	ASSLPGTQTTDTQY
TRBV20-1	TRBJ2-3	STTNLPGPFHPDTQY
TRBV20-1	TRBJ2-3	SARDLLAGADTQY
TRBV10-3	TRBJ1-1	AISNRVGTEAF
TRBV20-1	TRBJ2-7	SASDGGEQY
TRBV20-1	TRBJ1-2	SASKPNQGFNGYT